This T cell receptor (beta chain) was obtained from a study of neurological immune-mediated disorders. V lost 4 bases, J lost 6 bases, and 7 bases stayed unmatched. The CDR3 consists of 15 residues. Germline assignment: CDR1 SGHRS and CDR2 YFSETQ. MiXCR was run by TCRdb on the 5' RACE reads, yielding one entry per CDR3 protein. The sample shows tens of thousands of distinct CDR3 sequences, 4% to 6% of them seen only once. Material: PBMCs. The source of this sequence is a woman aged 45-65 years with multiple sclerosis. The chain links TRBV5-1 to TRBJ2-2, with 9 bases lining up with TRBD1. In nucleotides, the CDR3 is TGCGCCAGCAGCCCGACACAGGGGGCGGCCGGGGAGCTGTTTTTT. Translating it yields CASSPTQGAAGELFF.